This T cell receptor beta chain was found in a study of identical twins. Study-wide findings and caveats: While abundant cord blood beta clonotypes carried fewer insertions, memory repertoires showed no such pattern. Conclusions came from cross-sectional statistical analysis, not from following the same donors.

MiXCR, applied by TCRdb to the 5' RACE reads, yields one record per CDR3 protein. The data contain hundreds of thousands of distinct CDR3 sequences, around 6% of them singletons. This clonotype has more than one count but fewer than ten. Antigen: not known. The CDR3 runs 13 residues. CDR1 and CDR2 (germline): MNHNS, SASEGT. V was clipped by 7 bases and J by 1 base, with 10 bases between them. The sample consisted of naive T cells sorted from blood. The chain links TRBV6-1 to TRBJ1-1; D is undetermined. This receptor was obtained from a man between 18 and 29 years old in good health. This CDR3 reads CASKFRGNTEAFF. The CDR3 DNA is TGTGCCAGCAAATTCCGGGGGAACACTGAAGCTTTCTTT.